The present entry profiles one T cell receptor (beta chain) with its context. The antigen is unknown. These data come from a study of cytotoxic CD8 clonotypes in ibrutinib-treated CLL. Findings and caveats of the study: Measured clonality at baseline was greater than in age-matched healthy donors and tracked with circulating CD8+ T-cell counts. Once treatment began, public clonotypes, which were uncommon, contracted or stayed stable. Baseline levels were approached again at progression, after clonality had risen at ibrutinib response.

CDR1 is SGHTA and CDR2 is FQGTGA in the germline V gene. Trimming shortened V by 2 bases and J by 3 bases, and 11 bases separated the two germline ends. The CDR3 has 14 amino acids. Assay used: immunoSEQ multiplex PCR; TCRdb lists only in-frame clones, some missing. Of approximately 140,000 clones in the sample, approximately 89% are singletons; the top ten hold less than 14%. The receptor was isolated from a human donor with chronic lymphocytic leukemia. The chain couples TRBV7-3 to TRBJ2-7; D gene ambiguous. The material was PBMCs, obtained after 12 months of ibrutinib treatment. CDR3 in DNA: TGTGCCAGCAGCTTAGAACACAGAAACTACGAGCAGTACTTC. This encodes CASSLEHRNYEQYF.